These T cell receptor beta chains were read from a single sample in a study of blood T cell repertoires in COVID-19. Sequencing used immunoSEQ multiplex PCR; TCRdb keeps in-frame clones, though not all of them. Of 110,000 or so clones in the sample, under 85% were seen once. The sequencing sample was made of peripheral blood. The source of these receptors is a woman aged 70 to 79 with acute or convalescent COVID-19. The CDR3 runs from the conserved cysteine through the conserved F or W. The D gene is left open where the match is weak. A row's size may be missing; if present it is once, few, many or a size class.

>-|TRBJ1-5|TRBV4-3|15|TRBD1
TGCGCCAGCAGCCAAGGGGACAGGGACGGCGGGGCCCAGCATTTT
CASSQGDRDGGAQHF
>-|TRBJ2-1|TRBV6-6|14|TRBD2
TGTGCCAGCAGTCGGACTAGCGGAAGAATCGGGCAGTTCTTC
CASSRTSGRIGQFF
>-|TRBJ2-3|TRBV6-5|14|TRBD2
TGTGCCACCGAGCGGGGGTGGAGAACAGATACGCAGTATTTT
CATERGWRTDTQYF
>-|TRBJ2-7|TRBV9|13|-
TGTGCCAGCAGCGTGGACAGCGTTAGGGAGCAGTACTTC
CASSVDSVREQYF
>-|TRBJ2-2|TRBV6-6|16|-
TGTGCCAGCAGCCCCGGCGTAGCGGAGAACACCGGGGAGCTGTTTTTT
CASSPGVAENTGELFF
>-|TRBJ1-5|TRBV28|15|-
TGTGCCAGCCAACCTCAGGGGTTTGGGAATCAGCCCCAGCATTTT
CASQPQGFGNQPQHF
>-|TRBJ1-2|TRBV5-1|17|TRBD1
TGCGCCAGCAGCTTGGGGCAGGGGGCATCTTTAAACTATGGCTACACCTTC
CASSLGQGASLNYGYTF
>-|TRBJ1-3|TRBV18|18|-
TGTGCCAGCTCACCACCCAAGGGGCCCCTCTTCTCTGGAAACACCATATATTTT
CASSPPKGPLFSGNTIYF
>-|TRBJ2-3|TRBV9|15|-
TGTGCCAGCAGCGTAGAGCTCCAGGCAGTAGATACGCAGTATTTT
CASSVELQAVDTQYF
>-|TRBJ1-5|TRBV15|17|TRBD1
TGTGCCACCAGCAGAGCATTTCTGGGACAGAGCAATCAGCCCCAGCATTTT
CATSRAFLGQSNQPQHF
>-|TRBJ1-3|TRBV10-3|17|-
TGTGCCATCAGTGAGTCGAGAGCTGGTCTCTCTGGAAACACCATATATTTT
CAISESRAGLSGNTIYF
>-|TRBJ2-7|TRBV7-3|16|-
TGTGCCAGCAGCTTAACTCCCGAGCTCGGCTCCTACGAGCAGTACTTC
CASSLTPELGSYEQYF
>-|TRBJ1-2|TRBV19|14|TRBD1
TGTGCCAGTAGGTGGACAGGAGCTAACTATGGCTACACCTTC
CASRWTGANYGYTF
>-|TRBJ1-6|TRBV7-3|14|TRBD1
TGTGCCAGCAGCCCACAGGGGCTCGGGTCACCCCTCCACTTT
CASSPQGLGSPLHF
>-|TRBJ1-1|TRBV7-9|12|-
TGTGCCAGCAGCTTCTCGGGTAGGGAAGCTTTCTTT
CASSFSGREAFF
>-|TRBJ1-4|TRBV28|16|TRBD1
TGTGCCAGCAAGGACAGGGGGCGAAAGGGCGATGAAAAACTGTTTTTT
CASKDRGRKGDEKLFF
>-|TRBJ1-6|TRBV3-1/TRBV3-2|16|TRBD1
TGTGCCAGCAGCCAAGATCGGGGGACAGTTGATTCACCCCTCCACTTT
CASSQDRGTVDSPLHF
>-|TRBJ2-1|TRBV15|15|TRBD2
TGTGCCACCAGCAGAGCGGGAGGCTCCTACAATGAGCAGTTCTTC
CATSRAGGSYNEQFF
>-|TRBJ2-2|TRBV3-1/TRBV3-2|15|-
TGTGCCAGCAGCCGACAGGCCGCGAACACCGGGGAGCTGTTTTTT
CASSRQAANTGELFF
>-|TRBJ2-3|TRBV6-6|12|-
TGTGCCAGCAGTTACATAACAGATACGCAGTATTTT
CASSYITDTQYF
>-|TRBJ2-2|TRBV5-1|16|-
TGCGCCAGCAGCCTTGCGGGGCGGGAGAACACCGGGGAGCTGTTTTTT
CASSLAGRENTGELFF
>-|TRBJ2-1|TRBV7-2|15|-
TGTGCCAGCAGCTTAATACAGAGCTCAGGGAATGAGCAGTTCTTC
CASSLIQSSGNEQFF
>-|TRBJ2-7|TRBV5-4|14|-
TGTGCCAGCAGCCCGGCGGGTGACAGGAACGAGCAGTACTTC
CASSPAGDRNEQYF
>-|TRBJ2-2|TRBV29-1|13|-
TGCAGCGTTGGGGTTAGCCTCACCGGGGAGCTGTTTTTT
CSVGVSLTGELFF
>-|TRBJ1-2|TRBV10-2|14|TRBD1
TGCGCCAGCAGTGAAAGACAGGGCGCCTATGGCTACACCTTC
CASSERQGAYGYTF
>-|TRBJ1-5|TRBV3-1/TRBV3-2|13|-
TGTGCCAGCAGCCAAGATCTCGGGCAGCCCCAGCATTTT
CASSQDLGQPQHF
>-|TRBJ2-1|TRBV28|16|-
TGTGCCAGCAGAGTACAGGGTCTGAGCTCCTACAATGAGCAGTTCTTC
CASRVQGLSSYNEQFF
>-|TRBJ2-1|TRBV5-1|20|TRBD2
TGCGCCAGCAGCTTGACGGGGACTAGCCAGAGAAGAGTGATGGCGAATGAGCAGTTCTTC
CASSLTGTSQRRVMANEQFF
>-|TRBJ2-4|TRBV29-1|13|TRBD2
TGCAGCGCAACCGGGGGGGCGGGAAACATTCAGTACTTC
CSATGGAGNIQYF
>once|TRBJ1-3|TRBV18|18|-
TGTGCCAGCTCAACAGACCGTACCAGACGTCTCTCTGGAAACACCATATATTTT
CASSTDRTRRLSGNTIYF
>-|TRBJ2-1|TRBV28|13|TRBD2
TGTGCCAGCAGTCCCCCGGGGGGTAATGAGCAGTTCTTC
CASSPPGGNEQFF
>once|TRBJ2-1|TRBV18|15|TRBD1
TGTGCCAGCTCACCATTTCAGGGGGCTAAGAATGAGCAGTTCTTC
CASSPFQGAKNEQFF
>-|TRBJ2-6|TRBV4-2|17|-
TGTGCCAGCAGCCAAGATCCGACAGCCTCTGGGGCCAACGTCCTGACTTTC
CASSQDPTASGANVLTF
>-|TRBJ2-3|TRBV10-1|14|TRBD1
TGCGCCAGCAGTGAAGGGGGCCCCGCAGATACGCAGTATTTT
CASSEGGPADTQYF
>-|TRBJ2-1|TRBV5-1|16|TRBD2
TGCGCCAGCAGCCCCGGCACTAGCGGGTCCTACAATGAGCAGTTCTTC
CASSPGTSGSYNEQFF
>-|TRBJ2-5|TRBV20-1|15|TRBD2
TGCAGTGCTAGTGTCCCGGGGGGGGTCGGAGAGACCCAGTACTTC
CSASVPGGVGETQYF
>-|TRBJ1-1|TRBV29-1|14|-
TGCAGCGTCGGAGTCGCGGGAGTGAACACTGAAGCTTTCTTT
CSVGVAGVNTEAFF
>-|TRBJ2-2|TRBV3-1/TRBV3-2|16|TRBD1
TGTGCCAGCAGCCAAGCGGGACAGCGAAACACCGGGGAGCTGTTTTTT
CASSQAGQRNTGELFF
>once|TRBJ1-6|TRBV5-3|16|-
TGTGCCAGAAGCCGACTCCTCGCCCCCTATAATTGGACCCTCCACTTT
CARSRLLAPYNWTLHF
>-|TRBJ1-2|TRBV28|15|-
TGTGCCAGCAGTTTATCCCGGATGGGGGGGTTGAGCTACACCTTC
CASSLSRMGGLSYTF